The 25 T cell receptor beta chains in this list originate from one sample, sequenced in a study of shared clonotypes between healthy human individuals (dated by TCRdb to between 2020 and 2021). Library preparation used the immunoSEQ multiplex PCR assay. TCRdb carries this immuneACCESS record with in-frame sequences only. Its versions omit some clonotypes, under half of them owing to an unresolved V gene in the studies checked, with the rest unexplained. Here the sample has some 580,000 clones; about 98% occur a single time. Together, the top ten hold 0.25% to 0.35% of the sample. For the CD8 naive samples, CD45RO-negative cells were positively selected for CCR7, yielding a CD45RA+CCR7+ population from which TemRA cells were excluded. The sample was naive CD8+ T cells sorted from blood. Explained via the paper, the cell subset or site label denotes: CD45RA+CCR7+. These receptors were obtained from a man aged 25-45 years in good health.

The sample holds one count of this clone. This rearrangement joins TRBV9 to TRBJ2-1; 10 nucleotides align to TRBD2. The CDR3 sequence is 15 residues long. J was trimmed by 7 bases and V by 0 bases; bases with no gene match: 4. Looked up from germline, CDR1 is SGDLS and CDR2 is YYNGEE. CDR3 protein: CASSVGAGGGNEQFF. CDR3 in DNA: TGTGCCAGCAGCGTAGGAGCGGGAGGGGGAAATGAGCAGTTCTTC. The full variable domain, its missing parts supplied by reference TRBV9 and TRBJ2-1, is DSGVTQTPKHLITATGQRVTLRCSPRSGDLSVYWYQQSLDQGLQFLIQYYNGEERAKGNILERFSAQQFPDLHSELNLSSLELGDSALYFCASSVGAGGGNEQFFGPGTRLTVL.

As concerns this clone: At one end, the junction sequence differs from germline, possibly due to a read error. The V call is TRBV4-1, the J call TRBJ1-4; D is unclear. The CDR3 has 17 amino acids. Germline CDR1 reads MGHRA; CDR2 reads YSYEKL. CDR3 region: CASSQDPGWAAQVNIYF. The CDR3 nucleotides are TGCGCCAGCAGCCAAGATCCTGGGTGGGCGGCGCAGGTGAATATCTACTTT.

The rearrangement uses TRBV7-6 and TRBJ2-5; TRBD2 agrees at 7 bases. TRBJ2-7 explains the end of the DNA better; the J call may be wrong. CDR1 and CDR2 from the germline V gene are SGHVS and FNYEAQ. This CDR3 has 13 amino acids. CDR3 loop: CASSTGTIYEQYF. In DNA, the CDR3 is TGTGCCAGCAGCACCGGGACTATCTACGAGCAGTACTTC.

The chain joins TRBV11-1 to TRBJ2-7; possibly TRBD2 for D (6 bases). Germline-derived CDR1 and CDR2 are SGHAT and FQDESV (reference sequence). V was clipped by 5 bases and J by 0 bases, with 14 bases between them. This CDR3 has 15 residues. The CDR3 region is CASSAQDYNSYEQYF. Here the CDR3 DNA reads TGTGCCAGCAGCGCACAGGACTACAACTCCTACGAGCAGTACTTC.

The rearrangement uses TRBV19 and TRBJ1-5, with D hard to call. The V gene lost 7 bases and the J gene lost 5 bases, with 9 bases spanning the gap. The germline gives CDR1 LNHDA, CDR2 SQIVND (reference sequence). The CDR3 covers 12 residues. The CDR3 region is CASTGLDQPQHF. The CDR3 DNA reads TGTGCCAGTACCGGGTTGGATCAGCCCCAGCATTTT. Full variable domain (outside the CDR3, taken from reference TRBV19 and TRBJ1-5): DGGITQSPKYLFRKEGQNVTLSCEQNLNHDAMYWYRQDPGQGLRLIYYSQIVNDFQKGDIAEGYSVSREKKESFPLTVTSAQKNPTAFYLCASTGLDQPQHFGDGTRLSIL.

The genes are TRBV5-6 and TRBJ2-5, with D unclear. From germline, CDR1 is SGHDT and CDR2 YYEEEE. This CDR3 contains 13 residues. Trimming stripped 2 bases from V and 7 bases from J, with 12 bases between. Here the CDR3 reads CASSFGRLGTQYF. CDR3 nucleotides: TGTGCCAGCAGCTTTGGACGTCTGGGGACCCAGTACTTC.

The V and J genes are TRBV2 and TRBJ1-5, with D maybe TRBD1 (6 bases). The CDR3 has 15 amino acids. The germline gives CDR1 SNHLY, CDR2 FYNNEI. The germline V and J ends were trimmed by 8 bases and 0 bases, with 14 bases remaining between them. CDR3 DNA: TGTGCCAGCCGGGGGACAACCAGTAGCAATCAGCCCCAGCATTTT. Its protein is CASRGTTSSNQPQHF.

The J gene is TRBJ2-3, the V gene TRBV30; no firm D call. CDR1 GTSNPN and CDR2 SVGIG come from the germline V gene (reference sequence). The V end was cut by 4 bases, the J end by 1 base, with 9 bases between. The CDR3 has 13 residues. The CDR3 loop reads CAWNVVGTDTQYF. Here the CDR3 DNA reads TGTGCCTGGAACGTGGTGGGCACAGATACGCAGTATTTT.

The chain recombines TRBV9 with TRBJ2-3, with D tentatively TRBD1 or TRBD2 (5 bases each). The CDR3 sequence is 13 residues long. CDR1 SGDLS and CDR2 YYNGEE come from the germline V gene. The V and J ends lost 6 bases and 2 bases respectively, with 10 bases between them. CDR3 coding DNA: TGTGCCAGCACGGGGACGGCCACAGATACGCAGTATTTT. Amino acids: CASTGTATDTQYF.

The V gene is TRBV14, the J gene TRBJ2-3; 8 bases map to TRBD2. Trimming cost V 4 bases and J 2 bases; bases outside gene matches: 2. Germline V gene data show CDR1 as SGHDN and CDR2 as FVKESK. The CDR3 totals 14 residues. The CDR3 nucleotides are TGTGCCAGCAGCCCGGGACTAGACACAGATACGCAGTATTTT. It specifies CASSPGLDTDTQYF.

This sequence joins TRBV9 and TRBJ2-7; D possibly corresponds to TRBD1 (6 bases). This CDR3 region has 16 residues. Per germline, CDR1 SGDLS and CDR2 YYNGEE. V dropped 0 bases and J dropped 3 bases, with 16 bases sitting between them. DNA of the CDR3: TGTGCCAGCAGCGTAGGTGACACCGGGACACACTACGAGCAGTACTTC. It translates to CASSVGDTGTHYEQYF.

The chain combines TRBV4-1 with TRBJ2-5; D unresolved. In germline, CDR1 is MGHRA, CDR2 YSYEKL. This CDR3 contains 14 residues. Trimming pared 0 bases from V and 0 bases from J, leaving 5 bases between. For the CDR3, the DNA is TGCGCCAGCAGCCAAGATCCCGACCAAGAGACCCAGTACTTC. As protein: CASSQDPDQETQYF.

The rearrangement links TRBV29-1 to TRBJ1-4; 10 bases are a match to TRBD1. With 1 base clipped from V and 6 bases from J, the junction kept 8 bases outside the gene matches. This CDR3 has 16 amino acids. CDR1 SQVTM and CDR2 ANQGSEA come from the germline V gene. CDR3 coding DNA: TGCAGCGTTGAAGTCCCACTCGGGACAGGGGATGAAAAACTGTTTTTT. Amino acid sequence: CSVEVPLGTGDEKLFF.

The chain combines TRBV9 with TRBJ2-7, with 7 bases aligning to TRBD1. The CDR3 covers 14 residues. Trimming removed 4 bases from V and 0 bases from J; junction bases left unmatched: 4. Germline CDR1 reads SGDLS; CDR2 reads YYNGEE. Here the CDR3 DNA reads TGTGCCAGCAGCCTGACAGGGAACTCCTACGAGCAGTACTTC. Translation: CASSLTGNSYEQYF.

The chain carries TRBV7-9 and TRBJ1-2, with D possibly being TRBD1 (5 bases). The CDR3 totals 16 residues. The germline CDR1 and CDR2 sequences are SEHNR and FQNEAQ (reference sequence). With 3 bases removed from V and 6 bases from J, the gap between germline ends came to 20 bases. CDR3 DNA: TGTGCCAGCAGCTTGGACCAGGCGGGAAAGGGGAATGGCTACACCTTC. Amino acid sequence: CASSLDQAGKGNGYTF. Using reference TRBV7-9 and TRBJ1-2 for the parts outside the CDR3, the full variable domain is DTGVSQNPRHKITKRGQNVTFRCDPISEHNRLYWYRQTLGQGPEFLTYFQNEAQLEKSRLLSDRFSAERPKGSFSTLEIQRTEQGDSAMYLCASSLDQAGKGNGYTFGSGTRLTVV.

The chain has TRBV21-1 and TRBJ2-1; the table assigns TRBD2, which was not confirmed against the DNA. TRBV21-1 is assigned pseudogene status. The CDR3 has 16 residues. The CDR3 bases are TGTGCCAGCAGCTTTCGCGGGAGGGCCTCGGACAATGAGCAGTTCTTC. Translation: CASSFRGRASDNEQFF.

The chain recombines TRBV28 with TRBJ2-1, with 8 bases identical to TRBD2. Trimming removed 3 bases from V and 3 bases from J; junction bases left unmatched: 7. This CDR3 contains 16 residues. From germline, CDR1 is MDHEN and CDR2 SYDVKM. The CDR3 region has the DNA TGTGCCAGCAGTTTCCCGGGACTAGGCCTCTACAATGAGCAGTTCTTC. As protein: CASSFPGLGLYNEQFF.

The gene calls are TRBV29-1 and TRBJ2-7, with D possibly being TRBD1 (5 bases). This CDR3 spans 13 amino acids. V was pared by 7 bases and J by 4 bases, with 17 bases between. CDR1 is SQVTM and CDR2 is ANQGSEA in the germline V gene. This chain's CDR3 is CSAVPPDKYEQYF. CDR3 nucleotide sequence: TGCAGCGCCGTGCCGCCGGACAAGTACGAGCAGTACTTC.

The chain uses TRBV11-2 and TRBJ2-7; 9 nucleotides match TRBD1. V was pared by 6 bases and J by 5 bases, with 11 bases of the junction left unmatched. This CDR3 spans 15 amino acids. CDR1 SGHAT and CDR2 FQNNGV come from the germline V gene. CDR3 sequence: CASSWTGAPPDEQYF. CDR3 coding DNA: TGTGCCAGCAGTTGGACAGGGGCCCCTCCGGACGAGCAGTACTTC.

The chain employs TRBV13 and TRBJ2-7, with a possible D match to TRBD1 (5 bases). The germline V gene encodes CDR1 PRHDT and CDR2 FYEKMQ (reference sequence). The CDR3 loop spans 15 amino acids. V shed 1 base and J shed 2 bases, with 12 bases lying between them. CDR3 DNA: TGTGCCAGCAGCTTAGATAGGGGTCTCACCTACGAGCAGTACTTC. Translating it yields CASSLDRGLTYEQYF.

This CDR3 reads CASSHVGLAGSEQYF. The CDR3 region has the DNA TGTGCCAGCAGCCACGTGGGACTAGCGGGAAGCGAGCAGTACTTC. J is TRBJ2-7 and V is TRBV5-6; 13 bases line up with TRBD2. V was pared by 4 bases and J by 6 bases, with 7 bases of the junction left unmatched. The V gene's germline CDR1 is SGHDT and CDR2 YYEEEE. This CDR3 is built from 15 residues.

CDR3 DNA: TGCGCCAGCAGCCAAGTCGGGGGCAAAGTAAAACTGTTTTTT. Residues: CASSQVGGKVKLFF. The chain recombines TRBV4-1 with TRBJ1-4; TRBD1 might be the D (6 bases). CDR1 is MGHRA, CDR2 YSYEKL, per germline. The germline V and J ends were trimmed by 1 base and 10 bases, with 13 bases remaining between them. This CDR3 is 14 amino acids long.

The chain has TRBV7-9 and TRBJ1-2; 9 bases line up with TRBD1. The germline V gene has CDR1 SEHNR and CDR2 FQNEAQ (reference sequence). Losses at the gene ends were 1 base for V and 8 bases for J; bases not matched to a gene: 8. This CDR3 region has 15 residues. The CDR3 region is CASSLEQGASRGYTF. DNA of the CDR3: TGTGCCAGCAGCTTAGAACAGGGGGCGTCGAGGGGCTACACCTTC. The full variable domain, rest sourced from reference TRBV7-9 and TRBJ1-2, is DTGVSQNPRHKITKRGQNVTFRCDPISEHNRLYWYRQTLGQGPEFLTYFQNEAQLEKSRLLSDRFSAERPKGSFSTLEIQRTEQGDSAMYLCASSLEQGASRGYTFGSGTRLTVV.

V gene TRBV6-4 combines with J gene TRBJ1-4; D is unclear. V dropped 2 bases and J dropped 14 bases, with 12 bases sitting between them. CDR1 is MRHNA, CDR2 SNTAGT, per germline. The CDR3 loop spans 12 amino acids. The CDR3 sequence is CASSDANGGLFF. The CDR3 bases are TGTGCCAGCAGTGACGCGAATGGTGGGCTGTTTTTT.

V is TRBV18 and J is TRBJ1-1; TRBD1 might be the D (6 bases). With 1 base removed from V and 4 bases from J, the gap between germline ends came to 13 bases. CDR3 length: 15 amino acids. Germline V gene data show CDR1 as KGHSH and CDR2 as LQKENI. The CDR3 protein is CASSPLDRSTTEAFF. The CDR3 nucleotides are TGTGCCAGCTCACCACTCGACAGGTCAACCACTGAAGCTTTCTTT. The variable domain in full, with the rest retrieved from reference TRBV18 and TRBJ1-1, is NAGVMQNPRHLVRRRGQEARLRCSPMKGHSHVYWYRQLPEEGLKFMVYLQKENIIDESGMPKERFSAEFPKEGPSILRIQQVVRGDSAAYFCASSPLDRSTTEAFFGQGTRLTVV.